Shown below are 27 T cell receptor beta chains from a single sample sequenced in a study of patients and donors after allogeneic stem cell transplantation. TCRdb redid the calling of the RT-PCR reads with MiXCR, one entry per CDR3 protein. The repertoire includes 17,000 or so distinct CDR3 sequences, approximately 25% of them detected once, and about 35% sits in the top ten. What was sequenced was blood, either unsorted or a sorted T cell fraction (not recorded which). The receptor source for this set is a human donor who was either an allogeneic HSCT recipient or a stem cell or donor lymphocyte infusion donor (not recorded which). It is not recorded whose cells these are; they may come from a transplant donor.

V is TRBV4-1 and J is TRBJ1-6; D gene ambiguous. Germline assignment: CDR1 MGHRA and CDR2 YSYEKL. The CDR3 spans 18 residues. Trimming took 2 bases from V and 7 from J, leaving 21 bases between them. The CDR3 DNA reads TGCGCCAGCAGCCAAACCCTACCCAGGACGCTACAAAATTCACCCCTCCACTTT. Translating gives CASSQTLPRTLQNSPLHF.

The chain has TRBV7-2 and TRBJ2-3; D is uncertain. There are 11 residues in the CDR3. Looked up from germline, CDR1 is SGHTA and CDR2 is FQGNSA. The V end lost 3 bases, the J end lost 11 bases, and 9 bases lay between the germline ends. The CDR3 DNA sequence: TGTGCCAGCAGCTTCGCAGGAGTGCAGTATTTT. It codes for CASSFAGVQYF.

This clonotype has a handful of counts. This rearrangement joins TRBV27 to TRBJ1-3; TRBD1 is a possible D gene (5 bases). The ends were cut back, 7 bases at V and 4 bases at J, with 17 bases in the middle. The CDR3 consists of 15 residues. Per germline, CDR1 MNHEY and CDR2 SMNVEV (reference sequence). The CDR3 sequence: CASTGTRPGGNTIYF. The CDR3 DNA reads TGTGCCAGCACCGGGACTCGTCCAGGAGGAAACACCATATATTTT.

The chain combines TRBV28 with TRBJ1-5; no definite D call. The V end was cut by 1 base, the J end by 12 bases, with 10 bases between. Germline V lookup: CDR1 MDHEN, CDR2 SYDVKM. The length of the CDR3 is 12 residues. CDR3 protein: CASSLSPRIQHF. The CDR3 region has the DNA TGTGCCAGCAGTTTATCCCCTAGGATCCAGCATTTT.

This clonotype was observed many times. V is TRBV4-2 and J is TRBJ1-2; D gene ambiguous. The germline CDR1 and CDR2 sequences are LGHNA and YNFKEQ. CDR3 length: 15 residues. Between the trimmed V and J ends, which lost 0 bases and 6 bases, there was a span of 14 bases. The CDR3, as DNA: TGTGCCAGCAGCCAAGAGGGTTGGCAGATGCATGGCTACACCTTC. The encoded protein is CASSQEGWQMHGYTF.

There are a few counts of this clonotype. The V gene is TRBV20-1, the J gene TRBJ1-5, with a possible D match to TRBD1 (6 bases). This CDR3 spans 15 amino acids. Trimming removed 7 bases at V and 7 bases at J, with 23 bases between. Per germline, CDR1 DFQATT and CDR2 SNEGSKA (reference sequence). The CDR3 DNA reads TGCAGTGGTATAGAGATTGGGGGCGCGGGGCAGCCCCAGCATTTT. Its protein product is CSGIEIGGAGQPQHF.

V and J are TRBV30 and TRBJ2-1; 7 bases align to TRBD2. Germline V gene lookup returns CDR1 GTSNPN and CDR2 SVGIG (reference sequence). The CDR3 contains 13 residues. V gave up 3 bases and J gave up 6 bases; unmatched junction bases: 5. CDR3 sequence reads: CAWSHGTINEQFF. CDR3 nucleotides: TGTGCCTGGAGCCACGGGACTATCAATGAGCAGTTCTTC. The full variable domain, with the rest looked up from reference TRBV30 and TRBJ2-1, is SQTIHQWPATLVQPVGSPLSLECTVEGTSNPNLYWYRQAAGRGLQLLFYSVGIGQISSEVPQNLSASRPQDRQFILSSKKLLLSDSGFYLCAWSHGTINEQFFGPGTRLTVL.

This clonotype was seen a few times. The gene calls are TRBV27 and TRBJ1-1; D not resolved. The CDR3 is made up of 13 amino acids. Germline V gene sequence: CDR1 MNHEY, CDR2 SMNVEV (reference sequence). The V and J ends lost 2 bases and 4 bases respectively, with 8 bases between them. The CDR3 reads CASSLMLGTEAFF. Written as DNA, the CDR3 is TGTGCCAGCAGTTTAATGTTGGGCACTGAAGCTTTCTTT.

This clonotype was counted between two and nine times. DNA of the CDR3: TGTGCCAGTTCACAGGGAAACTATGGCTACACCTTC. Its protein is CASSQGNYGYTF. V gene TRBV7-9 combines with J gene TRBJ1-2; TRBD1 is a possible D gene (6 bases). Germline V gene lookup returns CDR1 SEHNR and CDR2 FQNEAQ (reference sequence). The CDR3 consists of 12 residues. V was pared by 9 bases and J by 2 bases, with 10 bases between.

The chain uses TRBV27 and TRBJ2-3; a weak D match, TRBD1 (5 bases). Germline V lookup: CDR1 MNHEY, CDR2 SMNVEV (reference sequence). The CDR3 sequence is 15 residues long. Trimming pared 6 bases from V and 6 bases from J, leaving 19 bases between. The CDR3 reads CASSLRSGHPDTQYF. The CDR3 bases are TGTGCCAGCAGCCTCAGGTCAGGGCATCCCGATACGCAGTATTTT.

The V gene is TRBV9, the J gene TRBJ1-5; possible D gene TRBD1, 5 bases. In germline, CDR1 is SGDLS, CDR2 YYNGEE. V was clipped by 3 bases and J by 3 bases, with 10 bases between them. The CDR3 spans 14 residues. The CDR3 DNA reads TGTGCCAGCAGCGGTCACGGGGCCAATCAGCCCCAGCATTTT. Protein: CASSGHGANQPQHF. Looking up the rest from reference TRBV9 and TRBJ1-5 gives the full variable domain: DSGVTQTPKHLITATGQRVTLRCSPRSGDLSVYWYQQSLDQGLQFLIQYYNGEERAKGNILERFSAQQFPDLHSELNLSSLELGDSALYFCASSGHGANQPQHFGDGTRLSIL.

V is TRBV5-1 and J is TRBJ1-4; D gene unclear. Per the germline V gene, CDR1 is SGHRS and CDR2 is YFSETQ. This CDR3 is 14 amino acids long. V lost 0 bases to trimming and J lost 4 bases, with 7 bases between them. The CDR3 region is CASSLGHRNEKLFF. The CDR3 nucleotides are TGCGCCAGCAGCTTGGGGCACCGTAATGAAAAACTGTTTTTT.

This clonotype came up many times. The chain uses TRBV5-1 and TRBJ1-2, with D tentatively TRBD1 (6 bases). Germline V gene sequence: CDR1 SGHRS, CDR2 YFSETQ. V shed 2 bases and J shed 4 bases, with 12 bases lying between them. CDR3 length: 14 amino acids. CDR3 coding DNA: TGCGCCAGCAGCTTTTCAGGGGTTAGCTATGGCTACACCTTC. Its translation: CASSFSGVSYGYTF.

The rearrangement links TRBV5-1 to TRBJ2-1; the match to TRBD2 covers 11 bases. Germline V CDR1 and CDR2: SGHRS, YFSETQ. Trimming took 2 bases from V and 6 from J; bases not matched to a gene: 1. The CDR3 totals 14 residues. The CDR3 region is CASSLTSGGNEQFF. In DNA, the CDR3 is TGCGCCAGCAGCTTAACTAGCGGGGGCAATGAGCAGTTCTTC. Together with reference TRBV5-1 and TRBJ2-1, the CDR3 gives the full variable domain: KAGVTQTPRYLIKTRGQQVTLSCSPISGHRSVSWYQQTPGQGLQFLFEYFSETQRNKGNFPGRFSGRQFSNSRSEMNVSTLELGDSALYLCASSLTSGGNEQFFGPGTRLTVL.

The rearrangement joins TRBV9 to TRBJ1-5; D is unresolved. This CDR3 contains 15 residues. Trimming cost V 2 bases and J 2 bases, with 11 bases left between them. CDR1 is SGDLS and CDR2 is YYNGEE in the germline V gene. CDR3 coding DNA: TGTGCCAGCAGCGTTGGTGTTGGAGGCAATCAGCCCCAGCATTTT. Translating it yields CASSVGVGGNQPQHF.

The chain has TRBV28 and TRBJ1-2, with 7 bases aligning to TRBD1. From germline, CDR1 is MDHEN and CDR2 SYDVKM. Trimming cost V 4 bases and J 5 bases; bases outside gene matches: 7. CDR3 length equals 14 residues. CDR3 sequence reads: CASSSSGTVYGYTF. The CDR3 coding sequence is TGTGCCAGCAGTTCCTCCGGGACAGTATATGGCTACACCTTC.

This clonotype has a handful of counts. V usage is TRBV5-6 and J usage is TRBJ1-6; D is possibly TRBD1 (5 bases). The CDR3 extends over 17 amino acids. CDR1 SGHDT and CDR2 YYEEEE come from the germline V gene. Trimming pared 1 base from V and 7 bases from J, leaving 18 bases between. CDR3 coding DNA: TGTGCCAGCAGCTTGAGGGGCAGGGCGAACTTCAATTCACCCCTCCACTTT. It specifies CASSLRGRANFNSPLHF.

This clonotype has a handful of counts. The chain joins TRBV28 to TRBJ1-2, with a possible D match to TRBD1 (5 bases). V lost 7 bases and J 7 bases, leaving 13 bases between the germline ends. This CDR3 spans 12 amino acids. The germline V gene has CDR1 MDHEN and CDR2 SYDVKM. DNA of the CDR3: TGTGCCAGCATCCCACTCACAGGTGGCTACACCTTC. This gives the protein CASIPLTGGYTF.

This clonotype showed up just a few times. The chain is built from TRBV28 and TRBJ1-6; D is undetermined. Germline values: CDR1 MDHEN, CDR2 SYDVKM. This CDR3 contains 11 residues. Trimming took 8 bases from V and 9 from J, leaving 8 bases between them. The CDR3 DNA is TGTGCCAGCGGAGGGAGTTCACCCCTCCACTTT. The encoded protein is CASGGSSPLHF.

The V call is TRBV7-3, the J call TRBJ2-3; unclear D gene. In germline, CDR1 is SGHTA, CDR2 FQGTGA. V was clipped by 2 bases and J by 6 bases, with 12 bases between them. This CDR3 is built from 14 residues. The CDR3 region has the DNA TGTGCCAGCAGCTTACAAGGACGGACGGATACGCAGTATTTT. Its translation is CASSLQGRTDTQYF. The whole variable domain, filled in from reference TRBV7-3 and TRBJ2-3, reads GAGVSQTPSNKVTEKGKYVELRCDPISGHTALYWYRQSLGQGPEFLIYFQGTGAADDSGLPNDRFFAVRPEGSVSTLKIQRTERGDSAVYLCASSLQGRTDTQYFGPGTRLTVL.

The V and J genes are TRBV29-1 and TRBJ1-3; D unresolved. V lost 3 bases and J 0 bases, leaving 6 bases between the germline ends. This CDR3 comprises 13 residues. Germline CDR1 reads SQVTM; CDR2 reads ANQGSEA. The CDR3 here is CSVEEYSGNTIYF. The CDR3 DNA sequence: TGCAGCGTTGAGGAATACTCTGGAAACACCATATATTTT.

The chain links TRBV9 to TRBJ1-2; D is unclear. Per the germline V gene, CDR1 is SGDLS and CDR2 is YYNGEE. The CDR3 length is 16 residues. Between the trimmed V and J ends, which lost 4 bases and 0 bases, there was a span of 16 bases. The chain's CDR3 is CASSPAGSQTNYGYTF. CDR3 coding DNA: TGTGCCAGCAGCCCAGCGGGCAGCCAGACTAACTATGGCTACACCTTC.

The chain couples TRBV6-1 to TRBJ1-2; unclear D gene. Trimming pared 4 bases from V and 4 bases from J, leaving 4 bases between. The CDR3 sequence is 11 residues long. Germline CDR1 reads MNHNS; CDR2 reads SASEGT. The CDR3 bases are TGTGCCAGCAGTGGAGGCTATGGCTACACCTTC. Translating gives CASSGGYGYTF.

The chain uses TRBV5-1 and TRBJ2-7; D remains ambiguous. The germline V and J ends were trimmed by 2 bases and 0 bases, with 9 bases remaining between them. Germline CDR1 reads SGHRS; CDR2 reads YFSETQ. This CDR3 contains 14 residues. This CDR3 is CASSLSGSSYEQYF. Written as DNA, the CDR3 is TGCGCCAGCAGCTTATCGGGTAGCTCCTACGAGCAGTACTTC.

This chain joins TRBV12-3 or TRBV12-4 and TRBJ2-1; TRBD1 is a possible D gene (6 bases). Trimming pared 6 bases from V and 8 bases from J, leaving 20 bases between. The CDR3 is 15 residues long. This chain's CDR3 is CASSSDPHRVYEQFF. The CDR3 DNA reads TGTGCCAGCAGCTCAGACCCCCACAGGGTATATGAGCAGTTCTTC.

This clonotype was recorded once. The rearrangement uses TRBV5-1 and TRBJ1-4; TRBD1 matches at 7 bases. The germline V gene has CDR1 SGHRS and CDR2 YFSETQ. Germline trimming cut 4 bases from V and 7 bases from J; bases unmatched to any gene: 7. The length of the CDR3 is 14 residues. The CDR3 here is CASSMTGIFEKLFF. In DNA form, the CDR3 reads TGCGCCAGCAGCATGACAGGGATTTTTGAAAAACTGTTTTTT.

The chain is built from TRBV4-1 and TRBJ2-2; D not resolved. Germline V gene sequence: CDR1 MGHRA, CDR2 YSYEKL. The CDR3 length is 14 residues. The ends were cut back, 0 bases at V and 2 bases at J, with 4 bases in the middle. The CDR3 region has the DNA TGCGCCAGCAGCCAAGAGTCCAACACCGGGGAGCTGTTTTTT. Protein product: CASSQESNTGELFF.